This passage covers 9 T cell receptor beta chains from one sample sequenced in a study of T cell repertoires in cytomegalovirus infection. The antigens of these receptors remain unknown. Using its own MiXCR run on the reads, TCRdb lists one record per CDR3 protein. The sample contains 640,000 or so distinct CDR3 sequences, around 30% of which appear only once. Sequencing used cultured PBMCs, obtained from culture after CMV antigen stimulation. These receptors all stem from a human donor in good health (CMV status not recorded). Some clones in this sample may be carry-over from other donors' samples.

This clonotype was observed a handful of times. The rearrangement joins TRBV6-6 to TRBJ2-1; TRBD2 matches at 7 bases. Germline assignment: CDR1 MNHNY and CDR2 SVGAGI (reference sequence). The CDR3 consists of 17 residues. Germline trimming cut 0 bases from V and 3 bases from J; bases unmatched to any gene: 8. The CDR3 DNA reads TGTGCCAGCAGTTACTCGACGGCGGGAGCGGTCTACAATGAGCAGTTCTTC. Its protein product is CASSYSTAGAVYNEQFF.

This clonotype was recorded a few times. The CDR3, as DNA: TGTGCCAGCAGACAGGGGCTCGAGGAAGCTTTCTTT. Its translation: CASRQGLEEAFF. The J gene is TRBJ1-1, the V gene TRBV7-9, with 7 bases identical to TRBD1. The length of the CDR3 is 12 residues. Germline CDR1 reads SEHNR; CDR2 reads FQNEAQ (reference sequence). V lost 6 bases and J lost 8; bases outside the gene matches: 6.

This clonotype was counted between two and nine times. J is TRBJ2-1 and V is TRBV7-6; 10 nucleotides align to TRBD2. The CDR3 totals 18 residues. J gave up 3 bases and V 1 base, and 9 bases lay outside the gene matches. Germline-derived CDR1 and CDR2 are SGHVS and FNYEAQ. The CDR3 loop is CASSLGGGLAGDYNEQFF. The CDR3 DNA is TGTGCCAGCAGCTTAGGAGGGGGCCTAGCGGGGGACTACAATGAGCAGTTCTTC.

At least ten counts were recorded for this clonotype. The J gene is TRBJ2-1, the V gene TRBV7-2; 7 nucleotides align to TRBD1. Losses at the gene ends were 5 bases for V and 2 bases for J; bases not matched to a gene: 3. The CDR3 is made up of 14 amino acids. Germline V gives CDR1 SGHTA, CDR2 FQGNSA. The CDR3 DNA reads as TGTGCCAGCAGCCCTAGGGGGCCCTACAATGAGCAGTTCTTC. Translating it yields CASSPRGPYNEQFF.

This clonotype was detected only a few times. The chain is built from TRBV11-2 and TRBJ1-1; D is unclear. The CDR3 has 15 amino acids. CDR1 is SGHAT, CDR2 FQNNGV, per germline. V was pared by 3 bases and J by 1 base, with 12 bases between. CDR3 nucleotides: TGTGCCAGCAGCTTGATATACGGACCGAACACTGAAGCTTTCTTT. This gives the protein CASSLIYGPNTEAFF.

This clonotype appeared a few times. The CDR3 region is CATSRGDMGRWEKLFF. DNA for the CDR3: TGTGCCACCAGCAGGGGGGACATGGGGAGATGGGAAAAACTGTTTTTT. The chain is built from TRBV15 and TRBJ1-4, with D tentatively TRBD1 (6 bases). Germline-derived CDR1 and CDR2 are LNHNV and YYDKDF (reference sequence). The V gene lost 3 bases and the J gene lost 8 bases, with 19 bases spanning the gap. The CDR3 runs to 16 residues.

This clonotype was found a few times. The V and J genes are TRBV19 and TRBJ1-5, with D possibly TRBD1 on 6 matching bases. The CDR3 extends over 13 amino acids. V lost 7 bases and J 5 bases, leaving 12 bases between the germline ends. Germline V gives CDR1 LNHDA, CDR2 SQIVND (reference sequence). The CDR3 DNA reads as TGTGCCAGTAAAGCAGGGGATTATCAGCCCCAGCATTTT. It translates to CASKAGDYQPQHF.

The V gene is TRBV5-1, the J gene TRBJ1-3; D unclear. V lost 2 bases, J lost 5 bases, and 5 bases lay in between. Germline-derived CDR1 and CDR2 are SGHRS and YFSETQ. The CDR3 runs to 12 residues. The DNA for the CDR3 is TGCGCCAGCAGCTTTGACAGAAACACCATATATTTT. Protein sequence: CASSFDRNTIYF.

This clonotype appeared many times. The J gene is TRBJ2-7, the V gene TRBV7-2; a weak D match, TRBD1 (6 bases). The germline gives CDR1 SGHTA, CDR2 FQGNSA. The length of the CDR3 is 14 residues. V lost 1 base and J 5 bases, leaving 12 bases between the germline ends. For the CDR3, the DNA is TGTGCCAGCAGCTTAGGGACAGTACCCCACGAGCAGTACTTC. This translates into CASSLGTVPHEQYF.